This TCR beta chain derives from a study of vaccination and CD4 T cells after COVID-19. The overall study: Once diagnosed, patients had post-COVID samples drawn a median approximately 93 days later (range 35 to 161). Cultures acting as controls obtained a CEFX pool, an HIV-1 Nef pool, or no peptide.

Concerning this clonotype itself: Antigen specificity is unknown.

The CDR3 sequence is 14 residues long. With 4 bases removed from V and 3 bases from J, the gap between germline ends came to 7 bases. In germline, CDR1 is MNHEY, CDR2 SVGEGT. The Oncomine TCR Beta short-read assay sequenced DNA from cultured CD4+ T cells. Genomic DNA was drawn out of CD4+ T cells grown in culture. TCRdb re-called the PCR reads through MiXCR, storing one row per CDR3 protein. The sample lists about 13,000 distinct CDR3 sequences, 75% to 85% seen once, with roughly 28% in the top ten. The sample's treatment: approximately 10-day PBMC culture with coronavirus spike peptide pools or control peptides (ViraFEST assay).

The source of this sequence is a human donor who had recovered from COVID-19. Source material: CD4+ T cells from blood, cultured in vitro. V gene TRBV6-2 or TRBV6-3 combines with J gene TRBJ1-6; D remains ambiguous. CDR3 sequence: CASSSAGYNSPLHF. The CDR3 DNA reads TGTGCCAGCAGTTCGGCAGGCTATAATTCACCCCTCCACTTT.